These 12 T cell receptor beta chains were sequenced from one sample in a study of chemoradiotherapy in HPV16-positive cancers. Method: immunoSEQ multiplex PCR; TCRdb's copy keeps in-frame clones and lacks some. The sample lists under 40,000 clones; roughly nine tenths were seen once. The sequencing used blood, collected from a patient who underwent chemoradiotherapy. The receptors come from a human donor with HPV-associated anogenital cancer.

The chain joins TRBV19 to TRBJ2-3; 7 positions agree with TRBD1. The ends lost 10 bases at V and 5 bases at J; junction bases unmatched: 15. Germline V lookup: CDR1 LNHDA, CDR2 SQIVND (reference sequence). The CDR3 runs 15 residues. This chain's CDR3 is CATTTGAAGEDTQYF. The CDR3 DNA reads TGTGCCACCACCACAGGGGCGGCAGGGGAAGATACGCAGTATTTT.

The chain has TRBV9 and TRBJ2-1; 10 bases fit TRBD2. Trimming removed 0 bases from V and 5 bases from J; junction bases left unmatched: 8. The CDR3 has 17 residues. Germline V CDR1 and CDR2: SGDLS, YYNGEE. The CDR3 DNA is TGTGCCAGCAGCGTAGGTTCTAGCGGGAGAACGAACAATGAGCAGTTCTTC. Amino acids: CASSVGSSGRTNNEQFF.

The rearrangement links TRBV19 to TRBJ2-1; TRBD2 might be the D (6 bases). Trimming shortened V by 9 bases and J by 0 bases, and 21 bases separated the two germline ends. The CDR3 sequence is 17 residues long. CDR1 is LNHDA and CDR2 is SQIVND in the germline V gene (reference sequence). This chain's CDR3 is CARSKLGGESSYNEQFF. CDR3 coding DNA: TGTGCCAGATCGAAACTTGGCGGGGAGAGCTCCTACAATGAGCAGTTCTTC. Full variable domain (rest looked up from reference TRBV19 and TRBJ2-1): DGGITQSPKYLFRKEGQNVTLSCEQNLNHDAMYWYRQDPGQGLRLIYYSQIVNDFQKGDIAEGYSVSREKKESFPLTVTSAQKNPTAFYLCARSKLGGESSYNEQFFGPGTRLTVL.

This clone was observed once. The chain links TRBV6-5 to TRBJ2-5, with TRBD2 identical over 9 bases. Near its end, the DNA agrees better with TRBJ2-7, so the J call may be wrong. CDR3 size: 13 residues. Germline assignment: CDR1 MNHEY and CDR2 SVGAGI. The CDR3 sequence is CASSYGLATEQYF. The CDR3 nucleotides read TGTGCCAGCAGTTACGGACTAGCGACCGAGCAGTACTTC.

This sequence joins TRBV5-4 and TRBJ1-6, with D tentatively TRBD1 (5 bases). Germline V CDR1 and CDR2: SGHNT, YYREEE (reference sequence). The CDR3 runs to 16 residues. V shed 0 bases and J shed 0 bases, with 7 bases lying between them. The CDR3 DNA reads TGTGCCAGCAGCTTGGGGGGGACCTCCTATAATTCACCCCTCCACTTT. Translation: CASSLGGTSYNSPLHF. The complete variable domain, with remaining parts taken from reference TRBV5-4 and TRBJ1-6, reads ETGVTQSPTHLIKTRGQQVTLRCSSQSGHNTVSWYQQALGQGPQFIFQYYREEENGRGNFPPRFSGLQFPNYSSELNVNALELDDSALYLCASSLGGTSYNSPLHFGNGTRLTVT.

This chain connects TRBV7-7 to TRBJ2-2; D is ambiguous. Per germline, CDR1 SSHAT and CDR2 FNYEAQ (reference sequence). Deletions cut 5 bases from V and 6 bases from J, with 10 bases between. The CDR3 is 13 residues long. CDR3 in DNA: TGTGCCAGCAGCCCCCGGGCCCCCGGGGAGCTGTTTTTT. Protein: CASSPRAPGELFF.

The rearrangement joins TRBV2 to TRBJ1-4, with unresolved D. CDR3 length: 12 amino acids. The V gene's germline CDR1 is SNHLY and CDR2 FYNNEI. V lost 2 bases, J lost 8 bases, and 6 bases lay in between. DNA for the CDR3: TGTGCCAGCAGTGAAAACGGAGAAAAACTGTTTTTT. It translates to CASSENGEKLFF.

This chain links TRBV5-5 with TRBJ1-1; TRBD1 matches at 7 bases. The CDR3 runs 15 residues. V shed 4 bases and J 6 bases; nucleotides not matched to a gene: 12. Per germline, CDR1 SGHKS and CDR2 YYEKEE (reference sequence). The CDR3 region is CASSPRQGLGAEAFF. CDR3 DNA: TGTGCCAGCAGCCCCCGACAGGGCCTGGGAGCTGAAGCTTTCTTT.

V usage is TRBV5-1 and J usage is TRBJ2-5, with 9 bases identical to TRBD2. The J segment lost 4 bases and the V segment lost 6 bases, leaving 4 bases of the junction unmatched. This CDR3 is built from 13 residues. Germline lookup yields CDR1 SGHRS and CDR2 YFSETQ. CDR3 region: CASNLAGRETQYF. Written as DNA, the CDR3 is TGCGCCAGCAACCTAGCGGGACGAGAGACCCAGTACTTC.

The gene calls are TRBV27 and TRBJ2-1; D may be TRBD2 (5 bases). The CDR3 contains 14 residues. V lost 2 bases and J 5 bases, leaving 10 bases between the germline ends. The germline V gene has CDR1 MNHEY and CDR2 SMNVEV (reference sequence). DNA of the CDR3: TGTGCCAGCAGTTTAACGAGAGGGCACAATGAGCAGTTCTTC. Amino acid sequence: CASSLTRGHNEQFF.

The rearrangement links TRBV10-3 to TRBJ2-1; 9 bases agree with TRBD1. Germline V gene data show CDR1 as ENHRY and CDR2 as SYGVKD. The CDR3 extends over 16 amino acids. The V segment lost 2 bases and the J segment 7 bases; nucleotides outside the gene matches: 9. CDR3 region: CAISEHTGGAGNEQFF. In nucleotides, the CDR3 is TGTGCCATCAGTGAGCACACAGGGGGCGCGGGTAATGAGCAGTTCTTC.

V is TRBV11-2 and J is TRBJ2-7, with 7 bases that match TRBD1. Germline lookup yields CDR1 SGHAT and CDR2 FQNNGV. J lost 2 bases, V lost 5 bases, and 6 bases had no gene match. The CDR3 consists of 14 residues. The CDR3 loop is CASSLGTETYEQYF. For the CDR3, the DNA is TGTGCCAGCAGCCTCGGGACAGAGACCTACGAGCAGTACTTC.